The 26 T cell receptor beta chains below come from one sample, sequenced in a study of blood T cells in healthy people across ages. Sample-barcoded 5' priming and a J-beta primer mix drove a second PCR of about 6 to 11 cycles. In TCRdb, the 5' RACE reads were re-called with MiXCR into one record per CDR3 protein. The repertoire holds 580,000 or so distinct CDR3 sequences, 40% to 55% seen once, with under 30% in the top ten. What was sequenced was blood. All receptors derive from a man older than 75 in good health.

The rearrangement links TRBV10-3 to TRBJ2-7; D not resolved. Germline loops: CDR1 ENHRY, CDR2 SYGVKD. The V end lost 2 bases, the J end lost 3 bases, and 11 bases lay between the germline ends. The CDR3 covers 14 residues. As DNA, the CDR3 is TGTGCCATCAGTGAGACTACAGAGTACTACGAGCAGTACTTC. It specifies CAISETTEYYEQYF.

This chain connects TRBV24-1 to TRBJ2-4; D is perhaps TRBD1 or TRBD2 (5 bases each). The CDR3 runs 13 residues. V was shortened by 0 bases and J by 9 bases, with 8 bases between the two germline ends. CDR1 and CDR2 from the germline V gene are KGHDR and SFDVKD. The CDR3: CATSDLWDGIQYF. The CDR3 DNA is TGTGCCACCAGTGATTTGTGGGACGGCATTCAGTACTTC.

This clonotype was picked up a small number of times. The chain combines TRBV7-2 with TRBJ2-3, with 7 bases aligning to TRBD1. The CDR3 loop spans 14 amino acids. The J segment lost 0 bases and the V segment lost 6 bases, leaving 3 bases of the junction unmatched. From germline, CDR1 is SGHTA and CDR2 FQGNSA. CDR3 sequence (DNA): TGTGCCAGCAGGTCGACAGGGAGCACAGATACGCAGTATTTT. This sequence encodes CASRSTGSTDTQYF.

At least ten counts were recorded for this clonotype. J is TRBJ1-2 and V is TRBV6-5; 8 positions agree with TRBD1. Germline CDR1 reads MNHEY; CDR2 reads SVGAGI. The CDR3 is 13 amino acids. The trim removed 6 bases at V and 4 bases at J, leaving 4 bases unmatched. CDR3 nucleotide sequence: TGTGCCAGCAGATATACAGGGGGCTATGGCTACACCTTC. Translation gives CASRYTGGYGYTF.

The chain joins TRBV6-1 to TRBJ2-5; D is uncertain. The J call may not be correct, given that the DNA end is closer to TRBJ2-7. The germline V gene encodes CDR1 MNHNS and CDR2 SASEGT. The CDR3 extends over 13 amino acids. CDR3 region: CASRDTPAYEQYF. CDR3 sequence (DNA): TGTGCCAGCAGAGATACACCTGCCTACGAGCAGTACTTC.

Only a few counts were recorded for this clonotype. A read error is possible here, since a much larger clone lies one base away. DNA for the CDR3: TGTGCCAGCAATACCGGGACAGTCTCCTACAGTGAGCAGTTCTTC. It translates to CASNTGTVSYSEQFF. The chain links TRBV6-6 to TRBJ2-1, with TRBD1 identical over 7 bases. This CDR3 is built from 15 residues. Germline V CDR1 and CDR2: MNHNY, SVGAGI (reference sequence).

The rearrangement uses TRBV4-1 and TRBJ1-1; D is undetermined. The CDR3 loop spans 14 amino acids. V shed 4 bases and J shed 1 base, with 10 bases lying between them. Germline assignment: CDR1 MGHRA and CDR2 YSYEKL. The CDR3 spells CASSPADKNTEAFF. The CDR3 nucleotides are TGCGCCAGCAGCCCCGCAGACAAGAACACTGAAGCTTTCTTT.

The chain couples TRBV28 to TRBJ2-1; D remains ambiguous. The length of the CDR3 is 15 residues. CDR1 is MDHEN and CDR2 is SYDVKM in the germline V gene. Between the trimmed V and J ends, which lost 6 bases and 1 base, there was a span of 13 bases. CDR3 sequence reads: CASSPDLHSYNEQFF. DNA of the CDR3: TGTGCCAGCAGCCCCGACCTCCATTCCTACAATGAGCAGTTCTTC. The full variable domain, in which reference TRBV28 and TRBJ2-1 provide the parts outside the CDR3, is DVKVTQSSRYLVKRTGEKVFLECVQDMDHENMFWYRQDPGLGLRLIYFSYDVKMKEKGDIPEGYSVSREKKERFSLILESASTNQTSMYLCASSPDLHSYNEQFFGPGTRLTVL.

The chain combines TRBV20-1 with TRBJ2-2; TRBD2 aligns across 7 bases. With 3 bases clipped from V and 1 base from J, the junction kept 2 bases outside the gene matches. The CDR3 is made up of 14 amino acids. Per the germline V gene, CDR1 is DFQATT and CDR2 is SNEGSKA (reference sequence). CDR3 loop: CSARGEGNTGELFF. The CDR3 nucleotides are TGCAGTGCTAGGGGGGAGGGGAACACCGGGGAGCTGTTTTTT.

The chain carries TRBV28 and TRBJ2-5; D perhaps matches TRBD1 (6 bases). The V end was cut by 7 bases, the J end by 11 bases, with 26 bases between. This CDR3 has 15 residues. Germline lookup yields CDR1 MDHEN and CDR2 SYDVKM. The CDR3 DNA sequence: TGTGCCAGCAACCTCCCGGGACAATCTGGCAATGAGCAGTACTTC. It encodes CASNLPGQSGNEQYF.

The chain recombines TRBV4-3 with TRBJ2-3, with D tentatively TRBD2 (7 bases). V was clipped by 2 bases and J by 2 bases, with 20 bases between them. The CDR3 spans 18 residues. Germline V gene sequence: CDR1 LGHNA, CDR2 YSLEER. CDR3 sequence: CASSQRTGGRQLTDTQYF. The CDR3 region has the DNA TGCGCCAGCAGCCAAAGGACGGGGGGCCGACAACTCACAGATACGCAGTATTTT.

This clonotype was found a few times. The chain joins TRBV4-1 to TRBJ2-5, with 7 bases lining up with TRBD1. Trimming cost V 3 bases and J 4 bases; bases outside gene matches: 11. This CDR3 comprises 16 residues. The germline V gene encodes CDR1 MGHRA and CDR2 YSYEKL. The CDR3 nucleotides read TGCGCCAGCAGCCAGCACGGGACAGTTATCCTAGAGACCCAGTACTTC. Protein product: CASSQHGTVILETQYF.

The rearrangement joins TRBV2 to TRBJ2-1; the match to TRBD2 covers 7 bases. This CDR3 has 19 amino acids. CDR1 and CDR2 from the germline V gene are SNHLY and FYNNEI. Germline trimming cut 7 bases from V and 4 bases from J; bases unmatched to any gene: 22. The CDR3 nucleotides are TGTGCCAGCACCATGGGAAATTCAGCGGGACGAGCTCCATACAATGAGCAGTTCTTC. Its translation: CASTMGNSAGRAPYNEQFF. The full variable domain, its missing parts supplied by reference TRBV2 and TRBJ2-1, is EPEVTQTPSHQVTQMGQEVILRCVPISNHLYFYWYRQILGQKVEFLVSFYNNEISEKSEIFDDQFSVERPDGSNFTLKIRSTKLEDSAMYFCASTMGNSAGRAPYNEQFFGPGTRLTVL.

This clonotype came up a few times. The chain's CDR3 is CASSPIAGRETQYF. In DNA, the CDR3 is TGTGCCAGCAGTCCGATTGCGGGTAGAGAGACCCAGTACTTC. This sequence joins TRBV9 and TRBJ2-5; maybe TRBD2 (5 bases). Trimming removed 5 bases from V and 4 bases from J, with 15 bases in between. This CDR3 comprises 14 residues. Germline assignment: CDR1 SGDLS and CDR2 YYNGEE. Drawing the rest from reference TRBV9 and TRBJ2-5, the complete variable domain is DSGVTQTPKHLITATGQRVTLRCSPRSGDLSVYWYQQSLDQGLQFLIQYYNGEERAKGNILERFSAQQFPDLHSELNLSSLELGDSALYFCASSPIAGRETQYFGPGTRLLVL.

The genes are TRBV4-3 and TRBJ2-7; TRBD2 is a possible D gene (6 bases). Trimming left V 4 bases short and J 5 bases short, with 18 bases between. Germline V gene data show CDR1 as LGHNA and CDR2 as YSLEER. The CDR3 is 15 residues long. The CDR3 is CASSLNSGHANEQYF. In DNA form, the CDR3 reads TGCGCCAGCAGCCTTAATAGCGGACATGCAAACGAGCAGTACTTC.

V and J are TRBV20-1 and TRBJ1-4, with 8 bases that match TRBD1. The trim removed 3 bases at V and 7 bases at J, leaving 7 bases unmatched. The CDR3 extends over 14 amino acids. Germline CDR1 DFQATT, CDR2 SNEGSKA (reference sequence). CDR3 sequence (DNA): TGCAGTGCTAGTTCAGGGGGCAGGGGTGAAAAACTGTTTTTT. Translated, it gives CSASSGGRGEKLFF.

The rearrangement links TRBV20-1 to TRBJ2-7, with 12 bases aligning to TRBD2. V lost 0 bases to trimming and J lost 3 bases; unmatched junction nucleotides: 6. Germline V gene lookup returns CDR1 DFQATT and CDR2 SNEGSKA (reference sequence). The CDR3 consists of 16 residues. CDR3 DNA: TGCAGTGCTAGAGACATGACTAGCGGGGGCCTCTACGAGCAGTACTTC. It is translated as CSARDMTSGGLYEQYF.

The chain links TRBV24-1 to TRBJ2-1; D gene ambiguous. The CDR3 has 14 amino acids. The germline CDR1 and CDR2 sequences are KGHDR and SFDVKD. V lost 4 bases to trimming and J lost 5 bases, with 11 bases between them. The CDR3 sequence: CATSDPGLHNEQFF. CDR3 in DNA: TGTGCCACCAGTGACCCTGGCCTTCACAATGAGCAGTTCTTC.

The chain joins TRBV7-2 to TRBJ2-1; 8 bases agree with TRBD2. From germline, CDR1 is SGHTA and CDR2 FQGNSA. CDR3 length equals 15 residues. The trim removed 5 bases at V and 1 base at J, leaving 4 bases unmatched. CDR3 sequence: CASSREGGSYNEQFF. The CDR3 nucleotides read TGTGCCAGCAGCCGGGAGGGGGGGTCCTACAATGAGCAGTTCTTC. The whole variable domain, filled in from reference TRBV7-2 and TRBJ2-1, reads GAGVSQSPSNKVTEKGKDVELRCDPISGHTALYWYRQSLGQGLEFLIYFQGNSAPDKSGLPSDRFSAERTGGSVSTLTIQRTQQEDSAVYLCASSREGGSYNEQFFGPGTRLTVL.

The CDR3 DNA is TGTGCCAGCAGCCCTAGACGTAAAAGCGGGATCAACGTCAATGAGCAGTTCTTC. Residues: CASSPRRKSGINVNEQFF. The chain carries TRBV13 and TRBJ2-1, with 7 bases matching TRBD2. The ends lost 5 bases at V and 6 bases at J; junction bases unmatched: 19. CDR3 length equals 18 residues. Per the germline V gene, CDR1 is PRHDT and CDR2 is FYEKMQ (reference sequence).

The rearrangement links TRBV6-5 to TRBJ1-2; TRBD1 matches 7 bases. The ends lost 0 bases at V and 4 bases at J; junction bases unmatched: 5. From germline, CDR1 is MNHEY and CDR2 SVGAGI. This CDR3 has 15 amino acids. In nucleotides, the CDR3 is TGTGCCAGCAGTTACTCAGGCAGGGGGATCTATGGCTACACCTTC. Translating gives CASSYSGRGIYGYTF.

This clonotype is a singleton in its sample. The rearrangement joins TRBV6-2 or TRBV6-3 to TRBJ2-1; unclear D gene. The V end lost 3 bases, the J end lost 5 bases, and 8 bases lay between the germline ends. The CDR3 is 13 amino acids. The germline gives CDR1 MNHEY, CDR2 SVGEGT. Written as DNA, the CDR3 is TGTGCCAGCAGTTATTCTCTGAACAATGAGCAGTTCTTC. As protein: CASSYSLNNEQFF.

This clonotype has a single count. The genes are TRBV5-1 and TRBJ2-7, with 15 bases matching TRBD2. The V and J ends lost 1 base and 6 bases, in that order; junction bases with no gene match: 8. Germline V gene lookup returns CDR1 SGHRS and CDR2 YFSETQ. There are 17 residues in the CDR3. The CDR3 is CASSLQGTSGGLSEQYF. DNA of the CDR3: TGCGCCAGCAGCTTGCAGGGGACTAGCGGGGGGCTCTCCGAGCAGTACTTC. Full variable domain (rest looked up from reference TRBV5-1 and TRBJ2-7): KAGVTQTPRYLIKTRGQQVTLSCSPISGHRSVSWYQQTPGQGLQFLFEYFSETQRNKGNFPGRFSGRQFSNSRSEMNVSTLELGDSALYLCASSLQGTSGGLSEQYFGPGTRLTVT.

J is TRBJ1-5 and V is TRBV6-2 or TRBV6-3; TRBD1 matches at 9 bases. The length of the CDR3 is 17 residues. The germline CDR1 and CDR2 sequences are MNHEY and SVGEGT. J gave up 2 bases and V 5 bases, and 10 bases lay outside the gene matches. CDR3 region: CASSAARTGAGNQPQHF. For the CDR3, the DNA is TGTGCCAGCAGTGCCGCCCGGACAGGGGCCGGCAATCAGCCCCAGCATTTT.

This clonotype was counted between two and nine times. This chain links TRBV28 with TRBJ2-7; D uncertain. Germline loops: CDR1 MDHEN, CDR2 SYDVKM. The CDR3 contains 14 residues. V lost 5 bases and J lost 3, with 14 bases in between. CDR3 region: CASSLTVNYYEQYF. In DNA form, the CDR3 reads TGTGCCAGCAGTCTGACTGTTAACTACTACGAGCAGTACTTC.

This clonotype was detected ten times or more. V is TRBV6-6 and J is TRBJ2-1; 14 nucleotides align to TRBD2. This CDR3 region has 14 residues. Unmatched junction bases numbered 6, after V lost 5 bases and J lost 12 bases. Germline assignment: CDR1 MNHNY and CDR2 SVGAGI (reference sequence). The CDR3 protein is CASSPTSGGAPQFF. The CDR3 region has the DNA TGTGCCAGCAGTCCGACTAGCGGGGGGGCCCCGCAGTTCTTC.